The 10 T cell receptor beta chains reported below all come from one sample, sequenced in a study of blood T cells in healthy people across ages. For the second PCR, which ran for 7 to 11 cycles, a sample-barcoded 5' primer and a J-beta primer mix were used. MiXCR, run by TCRdb on the 5' RACE reads, gives a single entry per CDR3 protein. Of roughly 800,000 distinct CDR3 sequences listed, roughly 25% are singletons. Another study also made use of these data, one on T cells of mothers and their children.

The material sequenced was blood. All receptors derive from a boy between 10 and 17 years old in good health.

This clonotype was observed a few times. The J gene is TRBJ2-7, the V gene TRBV9, with 7 bases identical to TRBD2. The CDR3 runs to 14 residues. The V gene's germline CDR1 is SGDLS and CDR2 YYNGEE. Trimming cost V 3 bases and J 5 bases; bases outside gene matches: 8. The CDR3 here is CASSGGGLPHEQYF. CDR3 bases: TGTGCCAGCAGCGGGGGGGGACTTCCCCACGAGCAGTACTTC.

J is TRBJ1-4 and V is TRBV6-1; D perhaps matches TRBD1 (5 bases). This CDR3 has 13 residues. CDR1 and CDR2 from the germline V gene are MNHNS and SASEGT. The V and J ends lost 3 bases and 10 bases respectively, with 12 bases between them. CDR3 nucleotide sequence: TGTGCCAGCAGTGACCCAGCGAGGGGAAAACTGTTTTTT. Its protein is CASSDPARGKLFF.

This clonotype has just one count. The CDR3: CASSGVRGGWETQYF. The CDR3 region has the DNA TGTGCCAGCAGCGGGGTCCGGGGAGGATGGGAGACCCAGTACTTC. The chain links TRBV9 to TRBJ2-5; D is perhaps TRBD2 (6 bases). CDR3 length: 15 residues. Germline V gene sequence: CDR1 SGDLS, CDR2 YYNGEE. The V end was cut by 3 bases, the J end by 5 bases, with 17 bases between.

This clonotype was observed a handful of times. The chain is built from TRBV28 and TRBJ2-1; TRBD1 matches 12 bases. The CDR3 extends over 17 amino acids. CDR1 and CDR2 (germline): MDHEN, SYDVKM. V gave up 5 bases and J gave up 0 bases; unmatched junction bases: 5. The CDR3 protein is CASSPGTGGVSYNEQFF. The CDR3 coding sequence is TGTGCCAGCAGTCCCGGGACAGGGGGCGTCTCCTACAATGAGCAGTTCTTC.

There are a few counts of this clonotype. This chain connects TRBV28 to TRBJ2-1; 8 bases match TRBD1. Per germline, CDR1 MDHEN and CDR2 SYDVKM. V trimming: 8 bases; J trimming: 8 bases; junction bases outside the gene matches: 14. The CDR3 totals 15 residues. Here the CDR3 DNA reads TGTGCCAGCGGCTTAGGGACAGGCGGAAAATATGAGCAGTTCTTC. It is translated as CASGLGTGGKYEQFF.

The chain couples TRBV20-1 to TRBJ1-5, with a weak D call TRBD1 (5 bases). Germline CDR1 is DFQATT and CDR2 is SNEGSKA (reference sequence). CDR3 length: 11 residues. V was pared by 6 bases and J by 6 bases, with 9 bases between. CDR3 amino acids: CSARGTQPQHF. The CDR3 bases are TGCAGTGCCCGGGGGACTCAGCCCCAGCATTTT.

The V gene is TRBV4-1, the J gene TRBJ2-7; 7 bases are shared with TRBD1. The junction had 7 bases not matched to a gene; V was cut back by 2 bases and J by 6 bases. CDR3 length equals 14 residues. Per germline, CDR1 MGHRA and CDR2 YSYEKL. DNA of the CDR3: TGCGCCAGCAGCCAATTGACAGGGTTGGTCGAGCAGTACTTC. Amino acid sequence: CASSQLTGLVEQYF.

Points on this clonotype: A read error may account for a junction end that differs from germline. The rearrangement links TRBV28 to TRBJ2-1; D is unclear. The CDR3 is 13 residues long. Germline V gene lookup returns CDR1 MDHEN and CDR2 SYDVKM. CDR3 loop: CASSSGYRHEQFF. The CDR3 DNA is TGTGCCAGCAGTTCAGGATACCGACATGAGCAGTTTTTC.

This rearrangement joins TRBV6-1 to TRBJ2-5, with D maybe TRBD2 (6 bases). V was shortened by 8 bases and J by 0 bases, with 22 bases between the two germline ends. This CDR3 has 17 amino acids. Germline lookup yields CDR1 MNHNS and CDR2 SASEGT. In DNA form, the CDR3 reads TGTGCCAGCTCGGTCGGGTGGGGGGACCAGAACCAAGAGACCCAGTACTTC. It codes for CASSVGWGDQNQETQYF.

This clonotype was recorded at least ten times. The chain couples TRBV7-2 to TRBJ2-4; D gene uncertain. This CDR3 is built from 17 residues. V was shortened by 2 bases and J by 0 bases, with 14 bases between the two germline ends. The germline CDR1 and CDR2 sequences are SGHTA and FQGNSA. CDR3 sequence reads: CASSLPISLLAKNIQYF. The CDR3 DNA is TGTGCCAGCAGCTTACCCATCAGTTTACTAGCCAAAAACATTCAGTACTTC.